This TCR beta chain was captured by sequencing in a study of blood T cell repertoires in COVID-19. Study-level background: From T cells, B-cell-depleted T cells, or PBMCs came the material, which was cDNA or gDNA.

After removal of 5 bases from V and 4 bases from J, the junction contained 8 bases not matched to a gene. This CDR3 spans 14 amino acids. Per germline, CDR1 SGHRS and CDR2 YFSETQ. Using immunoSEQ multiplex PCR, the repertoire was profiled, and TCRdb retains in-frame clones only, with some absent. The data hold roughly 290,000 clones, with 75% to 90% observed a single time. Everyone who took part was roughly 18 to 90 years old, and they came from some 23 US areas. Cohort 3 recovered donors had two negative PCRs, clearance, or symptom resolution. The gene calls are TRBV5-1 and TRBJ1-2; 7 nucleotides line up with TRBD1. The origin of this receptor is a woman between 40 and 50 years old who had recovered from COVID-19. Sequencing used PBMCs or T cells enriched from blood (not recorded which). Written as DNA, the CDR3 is TGCGCCAGCAGTTCGTACAGGGGTAGCTATGGCTACACCTTC. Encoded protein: CASSSYRGSYGYTF. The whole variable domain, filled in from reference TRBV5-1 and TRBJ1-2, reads KAGVTQTPRYLIKTRGQQVTLSCSPISGHRSVSWYQQTPGQGLQFLFEYFSETQRNKGNFPGRFSGRQFSNSRSEMNVSTLELGDSALYLCASSSYRGSYGYTFGSGTRLTVV.